These T cell receptor beta chains were read from a single sample in a study of T cell responses to AZD1222 COVID-19 vaccine. TCRdb's table, derived via immunoSEQ multiplex PCR, lists solely in-frame clones and lacks some. The data hold 180,000 or so clones, with 90% to 95% observed a single time. The sequenced sample was peripheral blood, obtained on day 0 of AZD1222 vaccination. Receptors were obtained from an adult in good health. Each CDR3 is given with its conserved first and last residue. D genes are given only for firm matches. Size is omitted from some rows. Given values are once, few, many or a class for expanded clones.

j_call d_call v_call clone_size cdr3_nt cdr3_aa
TRBJ2-1 NA TRBV7-9 NA TGTGCCAGCAGCGAACCACTTTCTCGGGGTCCCTACAATGAGCAGTTCTTC CASSEPLSRGPYNEQFF
TRBJ2-1 NA TRBV5-1 NA TGCGCCAGCAGAGGGAGCGGTGAGCAGTTCTTC CASRGSGEQFF
TRBJ2-1 NA TRBV6-2/TRBV6-3 NA TGTGCCAGCAGTTACAGGGCCAATGAGCAGTTCTTC CASSYRANEQFF
TRBJ1-2 NA TRBV3-1/TRBV3-2 NA TGTGCCAGCAGCCAGATACGTGGGGGCTATGGCTACACCTTC CASSQIRGGYGYTF
TRBJ2-3 NA TRBV7-2 once TGTGCCAGCGGCCGATCCACAGATACGCAGTATTTT CASGRSTDTQYF
TRBJ1-1 NA TRBV5-1 NA TGCGCCAGCAGCCCCTTTAGAGACGGCACTGAAGCTTTCTTT CASSPFRDGTEAFF
TRBJ2-1 NA TRBV11-2 NA TGTGCCAGCAGCTTAGGCGGTCATGAGCAGTTCTTC CASSLGGHEQFF
TRBJ1-5 TRBD1 TRBV6-4 few TGTGCCAGCAGTGACTCGACAGGGGGGTCTCAGCCCCAGCATTTT CASSDSTGGSQPQHF
TRBJ1-2 TRBD1 TRBV10-1 NA TGCGCCAGCAGTGCACAGGGGTATGCGAATGGCTACACCTTC CASSAQGYANGYTF
TRBJ2-1 NA TRBV7-2 NA TGTGCCAGCAGCTTATCACAGGGCTACAATGAGCAGTTCTTC CASSLSQGYNEQFF
TRBJ1-6 NA TRBV1 NA TGCACCAGCACCCAAGGGTACAAGAATAATTCACCCCTCCACTTT CTSTQGYKNNSPLHF
TRBJ2-3 TRBD2 TRBV14 NA TGTGCCAGCAGCCAATTCAGCGGGAGGGCCGCGGATACGCAGTATTTT CASSQFSGRAADTQYF
TRBJ1-5 TRBD1 TRBV5-1 NA TGCGCCAGCAGCTTGGGACAGGGAGGGAGAAATCAGCCCCAGCATTTT CASSLGQGGRNQPQHF
TRBJ2-7 TRBD1 TRBV5-1 once TGCGCCAGCAGCTCCATCCTGACAGGGGGCTTGAACGAGCAGTACTTC CASSSILTGGLNEQYF
TRBJ2-7 TRBD1 TRBV5-1 NA TGCGCCAGCAGCCAACGGACAGGGGGAGTGGGGGAGCAGTACTTC CASSQRTGGVGEQYF
TRBJ1-4 NA TRBV28 NA TGTGCCAGCAGCCTGACTCGAATGGGTGAAAAACTGTTTTTT CASSLTRMGEKLFF
TRBJ2-5 TRBD2 TRBV2 once TGTGCCAGCATCCTAGCGGGAGTTGGGACCCAGTACTTC CASILAGVGTQYF
TRBJ1-1 NA TRBV25-1 NA TGTGCCAGCAGGACGGACACTGAAGCTTTCTTT CASRTDTEAFF
TRBJ1-2 NA TRBV6-6 NA TGTGCCAGCAGTCCACCCGGTAATCGTCCCTATGGCTACACCTTC CASSPPGNRPYGYTF
TRBJ1-1 NA TRBV19 NA TGTGCCAGTAGAAGGACAGCCACTATGAACACTGAAGCTTTCTTT CASRRTATMNTEAFF
TRBJ2-3 NA TRBV5-5 NA TGTGCCAGCAGTTTCACAGATACGCAGTATTTT CASSFTDTQYF
TRBJ2-5 TRBD1 TRBV5-1 NA TGCGCCAGCAGCCCAGCGAGGGGACAGGGAACGGGAAGGGAGACCCAGTACTTC CASSPARGQGTGRETQYF
TRBJ1-6 NA TRBV19 NA TGTGCCAGTAGTATCTCAGGAAGGAATTCACCCCTCCACTTT CASSISGRNSPLHF
TRBJ2-3 NA TRBV18 NA TGTGCCAGCTCCCACGGACAGCCCACAGATACGCAGTATTTT CASSHGQPTDTQYF
TRBJ2-1 TRBD2 TRBV5-1 NA TGCGCCAGCAGCACCTGGACTAGCGGACGCTCCTACAATGAGCAGTTCTTC CASSTWTSGRSYNEQFF
TRBJ1-5 NA TRBV27 NA TGTGCCAGCAGACCTCGGGGGTCTCCCTATAGCAATCAGCCCCAGCATTTT CASRPRGSPYSNQPQHF
TRBJ1-1 NA TRBV24-1 NA TGTGCCACGAAATGGGGGGCCGAAGCTTTCTTT CATKWGAEAFF
TRBJ1-3 NA TRBV19 NA TGTGCCAGTAGTTCTTCCCCAGGGATAATCGGAAACACCATATATTTT CASSSSPGIIGNTIYF
TRBJ2-2 NA TRBV5-5 once TGTGCCAGCAGCAGTGACAGTAGCACCGGGGAGCTGTTTTTT CASSSDSSTGELFF
TRBJ1-1 NA TRBV4-1 NA TGCGCCAGCAGCCAAGAGGGGCGCACTGAAGCTTTCTTT CASSQEGRTEAFF
TRBJ1-2 NA TRBV18 NA TGTGCCAGCTCACCACCGGGGGGTAAGGGCTACACCTTC CASSPPGGKGYTF
TRBJ1-2 NA TRBV27 NA TGTGCCAGCAGTTTATGGGCCAGGGCCGGTGGCTACACCTTC CASSLWARAGGYTF
TRBJ1-2 TRBD1 TRBV28 NA TGTGCCAGCCGGCAGGGGGAGGGCTACACCTTC CASRQGEGYTF
TRBJ2-5 NA TRBV6-6 NA TGTGCCAGCAGATACTCAGGGGAAGAGACCCAGTACTTC CASRYSGEETQYF
TRBJ1-6 NA TRBV5-1 NA TGCGCCAGCAGCTTGGACCCAAATTCACCCCTCCACTTT CASSLDPNSPLHF
TRBJ2-2 TRBD1 TRBV24-1 NA TGTGCCACCAGTGACTACAGGGGGGCGGGTTTTACCGGGGAGCTGTTTTTT CATSDYRGAGFTGELFF
TRBJ2-7 NA TRBV4-2 NA TGTGCCAGCAGCCAAGAAGGAGGGAGCTCCTACGAGCAGTACTTC CASSQEGGSSYEQYF
TRBJ1-2 NA TRBV25-1 NA TGTGCCAGCAGTGACGGTCGGCTGGGAGACTATGGCTACACCTTC CASSDGRLGDYGYTF
TRBJ2-1 NA TRBV6-1 NA TGTGCCAGCAGTGAAGAGGTAGTAGGGCACAATGAGCAGTTCTTC CASSEEVVGHNEQFF
TRBJ2-1 TRBD1 TRBV28 NA TGTGCCAGCAAGGGGGCTAGCCGCGATGAGCAGTTCTTC CASKGASRDEQFF
TRBJ2-7 TRBD1 TRBV4-2 few TGTGCCAGCAGCCCTCAAGGACAGGGGGATAGCTACGAGCAGTACTTC CASSPQGQGDSYEQYF
TRBJ2-1 NA TRBV7-2 NA TGTGCCAGCAGCTCGGGGATTCTGAATGAGCAGTTCTTC CASSSGILNEQFF
TRBJ1-2 NA TRBV4-1 NA TGCGCCGCCAGGGTAGACCATGGCTACACCTTC CAARVDHGYTF
TRBJ2-2 TRBD2 TRBV10-3 NA TGTGCCACCGGGACTAGCGATAGCGGGGAGCTGTTTTTT CATGTSDSGELFF
TRBJ1-2 NA TRBV6-1 NA TGTGCCAGCAGTGAAAGGGTCCCTCTAGTCTACACCTTC CASSERVPLVYTF
TRBJ2-7 TRBD2 TRBV19 NA TGTGCCACTAGCGGTTTCAGCTCCTACGAGCAGTACTTC CATSGFSSYEQYF
TRBJ1-1 NA TRBV12-3/TRBV12-4 NA TGTGCCAGCAGTTTAGAAGCGAGCACTGAAGCTTTCTTT CASSLEASTEAFF
TRBJ2-5 NA TRBV5-1 once TGCGCCAGCAGCTTGGAACAGGCGGGGGAGACCCAGTACTTC CASSLEQAGETQYF
TRBJ2-1 TRBD2 TRBV5-1 NA TGCGCCAGCAGCTTGGCCGGACTAGCGGGAGGCAATGAGCAGTTCTTC CASSLAGLAGGNEQFF
TRBJ2-3 TRBD2 TRBV5-4 once TGTGCCAGCAGCTCCCCTAGCGGGAGGAACACAGATACGCAGTATTTT CASSSPSGRNTDTQYF
TRBJ2-4 NA TRBV3-1/TRBV3-2 NA TGTGCCAGCGGGCAAAACATTCAGTACTTC CASGQNIQYF
TRBJ2-7 NA TRBV3-1/TRBV3-2 NA TGTGCCAGCAGCCAAGAGGGCACTCCGGGCCCCTACGAGCAGTACTTC CASSQEGTPGPYEQYF